This is a list of T cell receptor beta chains from one sample in a study of cytomegalovirus exposure and HLA in healthy donors. Sequencing was performed with immunoSEQ multiplex PCR; in TCRdb, only in-frame clones are kept and a portion is missing. The sample lists under 200,000 clones, around four fifths seen once, with around a tenth in the top ten. Material: PBMCs. Receptors were obtained from a man aged 45-65 years in good health and CMV-seropositive. CDR3s include the opening cysteine and the closing phenylalanine or tryptophan. D genes are given only for firm matches. Not every row has a clone size; where given, it reads once, few, many or a size class.

>TRBV30|once|TRBJ2-1|TRBD2
CAWSRTSGSQFF
TGTGCCTGGAGTCGGACTAGCGGGAGTCAGTTCTTC
>TRBV5-1|.|TRBJ1-2|.
CASSLVAGAGYTF
TGCGCCAGCAGCTTGGTGGCAGGGGCTGGCTACACCTTC
>TRBV28|few|TRBJ1-5|TRBD1
CASSLGGQGDQPQHF
TGTGCCAGCAGTTTGGGAGGACAGGGCGATCAGCCCCAGCATTTT
>TRBV29-1|.|TRBJ2-5|.
CSVESVPGKETQYF
TGCAGCGTTGAATCAGTGCCGGGGAAAGAGACCCAGTACTTC
>TRBV6-6|.|TRBJ2-5|.
CASSYGQQETQYF
TGTGCCAGCAGTTACGGACAGCAAGAGACCCAGTACTTC
>TRBV9|.|TRBJ1-1|TRBD1
CASSVGSRQGAAEAFF
TGTGCCAGCAGCGTGGGTTCTCGACAGGGGGCCGCTGAAGCTTTCTTT
>TRBV30|.|TRBJ1-5|.
CAWGMGGGQPQHF
TGTGCCTGGGGAATGGGGGGAGGTCAGCCCCAGCATTTT
>TRBV6-5|.|TRBJ2-1|.
CASSSPLPREQFF
TGTGCCAGCAGTAGCCCCTTGCCACGTGAGCAGTTCTTC
>TRBV30|.|TRBJ2-1|.
CAWSVRSGHEQFF
TGTGCCTGGAGTGTACGGTCAGGTCATGAGCAGTTCTTC
>TRBV28|few|TRBJ1-5|.
CASRIPLSNQPQHF
TGTGCCAGCAGGATCCCACTTAGCAATCAGCCCCAGCATTTT
>TRBV14|.|TRBJ2-7|TRBD1
CASSQWQGAYEQYF
TGTGCCAGCAGCCAATGGCAGGGGGCTTACGAGCAGTACTTC
>TRBV28|.|TRBJ1-1|.
CASNRGSALSEAFF
TGTGCCAGCAACCGCGGCAGCGCGTTGTCTGAAGCTTTCTTT
>TRBV7-9|.|TRBJ2-7|TRBD1
CASENWDRGIDEQYF
TGTGCCAGCGAAAACTGGGACAGGGGTATCGACGAGCAGTACTTC
>TRBV5-1|.|TRBJ1-1|.
CASSLQSTRTEAFF
TGCGCCAGCAGCTTACAATCTACGAGGACTGAAGCTTTCTTT
>TRBV19|few|TRBJ1-5|.
CASGILTQPQHF
TGTGCCTCAGGGATCCTGACGCAGCCCCAGCATTTT
>TRBV7-3|few|TRBJ2-7|TRBD2
CASSLAGGRALYEQYF
TGTGCCAGCAGCTTAGCTGGCGGGAGAGCTCTCTACGAGCAGTACTTC
>TRBV5-4|.|TRBJ2-3|TRBD1
CASSLLTGHSVDTQYF
TGTGCCAGCAGCTTGTTGACAGGGCATTCCGTTGATACGCAGTATTTT
>TRBV28|.|TRBJ2-3|TRBD1
CASKGQGASGTDTQYF
TGTGCCAGCAAGGGACAGGGGGCTTCTGGCACAGATACGCAGTATTTT
>TRBV19|.|TRBJ2-7|.
CASSIDPPGGTSYEQYF
TGTGCCAGTAGTATAGATCCCCCAGGGGGGACCTCCTACGAGCAGTACTTC
>TRBV19|.|TRBJ2-2|TRBD1
CASHRQGNTGELFF
TGTGCCAGCCATCGACAGGGGAACACCGGGGAGCTGTTTTTT
>TRBV5-1|.|TRBJ2-3|TRBD2
CASSAAGTSLTDTQYF
TGCGCCAGCAGCGCTGCCGGGACTAGTTTAACAGATACGCAGTATTTT
>TRBV2|once|TRBJ1-2|.
CASRADGNYGYTF
TGTGCCAGCAGAGCAGACGGGAACTATGGCTACACCTTC
>TRBV11-2|.|TRBJ1-1|.
CASSLEGSVGTEAFF
TGTGCCAGCAGCTTAGAGGGGAGCGTGGGGACTGAAGCTTTCTTT
>TRBV6-1|.|TRBJ2-7|TRBD1
CASSVRQGHYYEQYF
TGTGCCAGCAGTGTAAGACAGGGGCACTACTACGAGCAGTACTTC
>TRBV4-3|.|TRBJ2-7|TRBD2
CASSQEPWGSGGAELNEQYF
TGCGCCAGCAGCCAAGAGCCCTGGGGTAGCGGGGGGGCCGAGTTGAACGAGCAGTACTTC
>TRBV4-2|.|TRBJ2-1|.
CASSQDVGPYEQFF
TGTGCCAGCAGCCAAGATGTGGGGCCCTATGAGCAGTTCTTC
>TRBV6-5|once|TRBJ1-1|.
CASSYGGGGTEAFF
TGTGCCAGCAGTTACGGGGGAGGTGGGACTGAAGCTTTCTTT
>TRBV4-3|.|TRBJ1-4|TRBD1
CASSQVGTGDNEKLFF
TGCGCCAGCAGCCAAGTAGGGACAGGGGATAATGAAAAACTGTTTTTT
>TRBV5-1|few|TRBJ2-7|.
CASSLAGQGNEQYF
TGCGCCAGCAGCTTGGCCGGGCAGGGGAACGAGCAGTACTTC
>TRBV5-6|few|TRBJ2-7|TRBD1
CASSAGQVHEQYF
TGTGCCAGCAGCGCCGGACAGGTTCACGAGCAGTACTTC
>TRBV4-3|.|TRBJ2-7|.
CASSQWTAYEQYF
TGCGCCAGCAGCCAATGGACAGCCTACGAGCAGTACTTC
>TRBV7-9|once|TRBJ2-2|TRBD2
CASSLYGTSWTGNTGELFF
TGTGCCAGCAGCTTATACGGGACTAGCTGGACGGGGAACACCGGGGAGCTGTTTTTT
>TRBV27|.|TRBJ2-7|.
CASSPLTVAAEQYF
TGTGCCAGCAGTCCCCTCACGGTCGCGGCCGAGCAGTACTTC
>TRBV2|.|TRBJ2-7|.
CASSVRTFSYEQYF
TGTGCCAGCAGTGTTAGGACATTCTCCTACGAGCAGTACTTC
>TRBV13|few|TRBJ1-1|TRBD1
CASSSTGGNTEAFF
TGTGCCAGCAGCTCCACAGGGGGGAACACTGAAGCTTTCTTT
>TRBV29-1|.|TRBJ1-3|.
CSVDQGSGNTIYF
TGCAGCGTGGATCAGGGATCTGGAAACACCATATATTTT
>TRBV18|.|TRBJ2-7|.
CASSPPHGYEQYF
TGTGCCAGCTCACCCCCGCACGGCTACGAGCAGTACTTC
>TRBV4-1|.|TRBJ1-1|.
CASSQDPRVNTEAFF
TGCGCCAGCAGCCAAGATCCCAGGGTGAACACTGAAGCTTTCTTT
>TRBV7-2|.|TRBJ1-2|TRBD1
CASSLRDRGGYGYTF
TGTGCCAGCAGCCTCCGGGACAGGGGTGGATATGGCTACACCTTC
>TRBV7-2|.|TRBJ2-7|.
CASSLTGTYSYEQYF
TGTGCCAGCAGCTTAACCGGGACATATTCCTACGAGCAGTACTTC
>TRBV7-8|.|TRBJ2-1|TRBD1
CASSSGTGGHNEQFF
TGTGCCAGCAGCTCCGGGACAGGGGGACACAATGAGCAGTTCTTC
>TRBV6-5|.|TRBJ1-5|TRBD1
CASSPGTGYQPQHF
TGTGCCAGCAGTCCCGGGACAGGGTATCAGCCCCAGCATTTT
>TRBV5-1|.|TRBJ1-3|TRBD1
CASSRGTERNTIYF
TGCGCCAGCAGCCGCGGGACAGAAAGAAACACCATATATTTT
>TRBV5-1|once|TRBJ2-5|TRBD2
CASSLGTSGIQETQYF
TGCGCCAGCAGCTTGGGGACTAGCGGGATCCAAGAGACCCAGTACTTC
>TRBV7-2|.|TRBJ1-2|.
CASSLRSVWGYTF
TGTGCCAGCAGCTTGCGAAGCGTCTGGGGCTACACCTTC
>TRBV6-1|.|TRBJ1-4|.
CASSGNGVPGEKLFF
TGTGCCAGCAGTGGGAACGGGGTCCCTGGTGAAAAACTGTTTTTT
>TRBV7-7|.|TRBJ1-1|TRBD1
CASSLWTGETTEAFF
TGTGCTAGCAGCTTGTGGACAGGGGAGACCACTGAAGCTTTCTTT
>TRBV7-7|few|TRBJ2-5|.
CASSRDSQETQYF
TGTGCTAGCAGCCGGGACTCCCAAGAGACCCAGTACTTC
>TRBV6-1|.|TRBJ1-4|.
CASSARDTATNEKLFF
TGTGCCAGCAGTGCCCGGGACACCGCAACTAATGAAAAACTGTTTTTT
>TRBV6-5|.|TRBJ2-7|TRBD2
CASSYWAGGSVYEQYF
TGTGCCAGCAGTTACTGGGCGGGGGGGTCGGTCTACGAGCAGTACTTC
>TRBV10-3|once|TRBJ2-5|.
CAISESDRQETQYF
TGTGCCATCAGTGAGTCGGACAGACAAGAGACCCAGTACTTC
>TRBV5-1|.|TRBJ1-2|.
CASSNTKNYGYTF
TGCGCCAGCAGCAATACAAAAAACTATGGCTACACCTTC
>TRBV30|.|TRBJ1-5|.
CAWSVGVPGQPQHF
TGTGCCTGGAGTGTAGGAGTCCCGGGGCAGCCCCAGCATTTT
>TRBV25-1|.|TRBJ1-1|TRBD1
CASSPVRGQHTEAFF
TGTGCCAGCAGCCCCGTGAGGGGACAGCACACTGAAGCTTTCTTT
>TRBV5-6|.|TRBJ2-5|TRBD1
CASSLAGTDSQETQYF
TGTGCCAGCAGCTTGGCCGGGACAGATAGCCAAGAGACCCAGTACTTC
>TRBV9|.|TRBJ1-3|.
CASSTRMGSPSGNTIYF
TGTGCCAGCAGCACCCGGATGGGCAGTCCGTCCGGAAACACCATATATTTT